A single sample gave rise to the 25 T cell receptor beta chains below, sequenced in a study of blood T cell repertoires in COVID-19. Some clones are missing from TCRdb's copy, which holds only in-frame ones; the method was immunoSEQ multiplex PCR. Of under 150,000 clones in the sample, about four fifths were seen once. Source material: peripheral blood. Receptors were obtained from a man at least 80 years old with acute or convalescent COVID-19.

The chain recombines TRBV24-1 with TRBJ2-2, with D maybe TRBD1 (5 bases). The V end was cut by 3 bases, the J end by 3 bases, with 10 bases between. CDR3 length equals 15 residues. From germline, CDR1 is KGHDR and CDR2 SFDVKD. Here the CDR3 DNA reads TGTGCCACCAGTGATACCCAGGGTTACACCGGGGAGCTGTTTTTT. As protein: CATSDTQGYTGELFF.

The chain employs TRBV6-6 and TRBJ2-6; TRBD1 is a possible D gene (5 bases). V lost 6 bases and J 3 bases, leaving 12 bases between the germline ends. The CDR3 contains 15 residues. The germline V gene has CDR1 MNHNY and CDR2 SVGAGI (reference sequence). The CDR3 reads CASSTTERGANVLTF. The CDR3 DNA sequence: TGTGCCAGCAGCACGACAGAACGTGGGGCCAACGTCCTGACTTTC.

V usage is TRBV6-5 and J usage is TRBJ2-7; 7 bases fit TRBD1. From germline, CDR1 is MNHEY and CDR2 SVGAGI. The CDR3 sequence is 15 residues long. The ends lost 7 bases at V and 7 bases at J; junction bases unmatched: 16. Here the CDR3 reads CASNGLAGTVDEQYF. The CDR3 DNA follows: TGTGCCAGCAATGGGCTAGCCGGGACAGTCGATGAGCAGTACTTC.

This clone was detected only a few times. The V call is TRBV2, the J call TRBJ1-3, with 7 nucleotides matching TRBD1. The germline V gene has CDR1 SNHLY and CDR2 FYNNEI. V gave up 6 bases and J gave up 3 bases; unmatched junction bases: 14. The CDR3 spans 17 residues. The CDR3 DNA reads TGTGCCAGCAGCCCCACGACAGGGTGGGTCGGTGGAAACACCATATATTTT. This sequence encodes CASSPTTGWVGGNTIYF.

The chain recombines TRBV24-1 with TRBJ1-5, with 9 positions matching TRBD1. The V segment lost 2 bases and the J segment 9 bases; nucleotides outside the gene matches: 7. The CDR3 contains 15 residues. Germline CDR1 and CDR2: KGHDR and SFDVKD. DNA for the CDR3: TGTGCCACCAGTGATTCTGGGACAGGGTTCCCGCCCCAGCATTTT. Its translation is CATSDSGTGFPPQHF.

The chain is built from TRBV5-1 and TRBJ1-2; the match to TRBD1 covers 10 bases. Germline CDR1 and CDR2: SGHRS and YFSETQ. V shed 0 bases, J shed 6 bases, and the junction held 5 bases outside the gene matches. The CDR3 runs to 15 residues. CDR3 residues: CASSLGDRGSNGYTF. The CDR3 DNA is TGCGCCAGCAGCTTGGGGGACAGGGGTAGCAATGGCTACACCTTC.

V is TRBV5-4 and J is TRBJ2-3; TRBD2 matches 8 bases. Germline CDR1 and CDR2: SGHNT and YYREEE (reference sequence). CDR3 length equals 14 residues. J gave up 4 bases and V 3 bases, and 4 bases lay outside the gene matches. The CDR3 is CASSSGGGADTQYF. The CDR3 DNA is TGTGCCAGCAGCTCCGGGGGGGGAGCAGATACGCAGTATTTT.

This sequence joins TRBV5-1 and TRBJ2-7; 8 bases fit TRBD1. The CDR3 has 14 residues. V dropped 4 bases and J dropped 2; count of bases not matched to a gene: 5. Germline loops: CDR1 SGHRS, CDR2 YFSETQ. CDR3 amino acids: CASSPRTGPYEQYF. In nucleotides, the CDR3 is TGCGCCAGCAGCCCCCGGACAGGGCCCTACGAGCAGTACTTC.

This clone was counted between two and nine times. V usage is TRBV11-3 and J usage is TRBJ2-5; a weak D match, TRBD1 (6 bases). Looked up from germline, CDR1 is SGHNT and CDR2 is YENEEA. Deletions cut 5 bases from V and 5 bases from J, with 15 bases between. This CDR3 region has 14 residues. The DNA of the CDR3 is TGTGCCAGCAGCGCCCGAGGGGGTTCGGAGACCCAGTACTTC. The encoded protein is CASSARGGSETQYF. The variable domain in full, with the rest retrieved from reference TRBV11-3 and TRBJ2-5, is EAGVVQSPRYKIIEKKQPVAFWCNPISGHNTLYWYLQNLGQGPELLIRYENEEAVDDSQLPKDRFSAERLKGVDSTLKIQPAELGDSAVYLCASSARGGSETQYFGPGTRLLVL.

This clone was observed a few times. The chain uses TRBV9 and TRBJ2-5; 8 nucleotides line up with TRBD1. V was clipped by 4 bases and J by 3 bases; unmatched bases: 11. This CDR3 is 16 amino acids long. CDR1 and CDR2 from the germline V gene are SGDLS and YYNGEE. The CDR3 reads CASSPGQGIREETQYF. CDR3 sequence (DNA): TGTGCCAGCAGCCCCGGACAGGGAATTAGGGAAGAGACCCAGTACTTC.

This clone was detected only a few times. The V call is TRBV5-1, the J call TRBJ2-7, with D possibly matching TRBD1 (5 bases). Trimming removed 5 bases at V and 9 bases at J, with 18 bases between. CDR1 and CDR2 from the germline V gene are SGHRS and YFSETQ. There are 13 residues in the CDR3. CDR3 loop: CASRLAPDSWQYF. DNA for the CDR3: TGCGCCAGCAGGCTTGCTCCCGACAGTTGGCAGTACTTC.

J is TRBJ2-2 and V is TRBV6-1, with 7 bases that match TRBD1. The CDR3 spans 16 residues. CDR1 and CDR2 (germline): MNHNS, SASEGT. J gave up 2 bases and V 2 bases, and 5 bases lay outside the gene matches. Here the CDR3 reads CASSEWQGVNTGELFF. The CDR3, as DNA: TGTGCCAGCAGTGAATGGCAGGGGGTCAACACCGGGGAGCTGTTTTTT.

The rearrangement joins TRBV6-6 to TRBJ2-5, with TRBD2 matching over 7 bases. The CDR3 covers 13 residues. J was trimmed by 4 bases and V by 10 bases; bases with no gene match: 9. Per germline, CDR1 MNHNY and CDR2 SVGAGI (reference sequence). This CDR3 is CATLDGEGETQYF. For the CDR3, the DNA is TGTGCCACCCTGGACGGGGAGGGAGAGACCCAGTACTTC.

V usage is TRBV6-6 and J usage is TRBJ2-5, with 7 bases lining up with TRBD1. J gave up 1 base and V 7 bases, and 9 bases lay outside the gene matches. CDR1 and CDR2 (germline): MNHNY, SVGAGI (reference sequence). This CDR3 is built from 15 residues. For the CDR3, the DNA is TGTGCCAGCAATCTAGGGGGCCGGAGCCAAGAGACCCAGTACTTC. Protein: CASNLGGRSQETQYF.

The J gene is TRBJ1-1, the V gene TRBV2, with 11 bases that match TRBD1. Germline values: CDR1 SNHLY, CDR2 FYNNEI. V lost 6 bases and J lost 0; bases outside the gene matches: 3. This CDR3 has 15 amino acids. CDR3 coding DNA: TGTGCCAGCAGCCGGGACAGGGGGTTGAACACTGAAGCTTTCTTT. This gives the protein CASSRDRGLNTEAFF.

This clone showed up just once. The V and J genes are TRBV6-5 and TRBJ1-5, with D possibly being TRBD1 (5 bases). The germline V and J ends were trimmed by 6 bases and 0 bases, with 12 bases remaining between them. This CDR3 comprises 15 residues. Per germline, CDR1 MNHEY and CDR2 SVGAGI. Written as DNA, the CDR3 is TGTGCCAGCAGAACCCGGGGGGGTAGCAATCAGCCCCAGCATTTT. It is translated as CASRTRGGSNQPQHF.

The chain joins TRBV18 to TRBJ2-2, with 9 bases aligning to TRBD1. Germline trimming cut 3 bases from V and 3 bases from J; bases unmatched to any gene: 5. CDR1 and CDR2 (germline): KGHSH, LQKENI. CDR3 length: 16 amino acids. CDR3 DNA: TGTGCCAGCTCACCCCGGGGACAGGGAGACACCGGGGAGCTGTTTTTT. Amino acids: CASSPRGQGDTGELFF.

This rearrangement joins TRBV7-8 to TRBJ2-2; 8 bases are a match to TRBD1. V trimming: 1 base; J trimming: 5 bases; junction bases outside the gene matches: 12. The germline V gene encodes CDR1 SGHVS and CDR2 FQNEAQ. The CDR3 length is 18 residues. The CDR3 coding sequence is TGTGCCAGCAGCTTAGGTCTAACTAGGACAGGGATGACCGGGGAGCTGTTTTTT. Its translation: CASSLGLTRTGMTGELFF.

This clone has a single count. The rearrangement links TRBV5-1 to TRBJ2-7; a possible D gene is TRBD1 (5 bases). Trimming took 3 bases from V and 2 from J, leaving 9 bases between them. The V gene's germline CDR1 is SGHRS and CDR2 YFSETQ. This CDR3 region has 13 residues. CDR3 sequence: CASSSGRPYEQYF. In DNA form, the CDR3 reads TGCGCCAGCAGCTCAGGGCGCCCCTACGAGCAGTACTTC.

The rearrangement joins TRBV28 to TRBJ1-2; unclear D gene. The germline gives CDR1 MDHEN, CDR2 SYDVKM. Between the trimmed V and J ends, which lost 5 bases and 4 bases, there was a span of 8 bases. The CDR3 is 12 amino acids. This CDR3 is CASSPVPYGYTF. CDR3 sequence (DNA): TGTGCCAGCAGTCCTGTTCCCTATGGCTACACCTTC.

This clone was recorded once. CDR3 region: CASSLGRGDTFFGYTF. The DNA for the CDR3 is TGTGCCAGCAGCTTAGGGCGGGGGGATACTTTCTTTGGCTACACCTTC. V is TRBV7-9 and J is TRBJ1-2; a weak D match, TRBD1 (5 bases). The germline V gene has CDR1 SEHNR and CDR2 FQNEAQ (reference sequence). CDR3 length: 16 amino acids. The V end was cut by 1 base, the J end by 7 bases, with 19 bases between.

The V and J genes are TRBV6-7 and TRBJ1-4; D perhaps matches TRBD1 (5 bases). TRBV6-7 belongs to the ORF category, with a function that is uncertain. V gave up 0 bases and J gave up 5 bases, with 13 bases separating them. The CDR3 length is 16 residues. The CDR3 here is CASSYSLRGGNEKLFF. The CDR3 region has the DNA TGTGCCAGCAGTTACTCGTTGCGGGGGGGAAATGAAAAACTGTTTTTT.

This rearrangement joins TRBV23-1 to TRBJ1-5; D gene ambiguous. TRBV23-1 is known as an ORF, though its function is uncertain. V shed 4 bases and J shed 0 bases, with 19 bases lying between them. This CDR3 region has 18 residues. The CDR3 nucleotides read TGCGCCAGCAGTCCGTCCCAAGCCCCGTTGAATAGCAATCAGCCCCAGCATTTT. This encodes CASSPSQAPLNSNQPQHF.

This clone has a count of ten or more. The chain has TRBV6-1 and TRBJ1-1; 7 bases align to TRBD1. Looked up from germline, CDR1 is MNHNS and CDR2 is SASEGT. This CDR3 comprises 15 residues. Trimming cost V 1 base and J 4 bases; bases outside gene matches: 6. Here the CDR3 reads CASSEEWAGGTEAFF. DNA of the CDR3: TGTGCCAGCAGTGAAGAGTGGGCAGGGGGCACTGAAGCTTTCTTT.

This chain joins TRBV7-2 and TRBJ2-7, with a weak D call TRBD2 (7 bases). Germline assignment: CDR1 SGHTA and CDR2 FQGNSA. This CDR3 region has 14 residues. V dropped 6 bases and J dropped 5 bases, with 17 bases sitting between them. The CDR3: CASSTGRGDNEQYF. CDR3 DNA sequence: TGTGCCAGCAGTACAGGGAGGGGCGACAACGAGCAGTACTTC. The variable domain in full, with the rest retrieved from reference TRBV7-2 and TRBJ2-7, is GAGVSQSPSNKVTEKGKDVELRCDPISGHTALYWYRQSLGQGLEFLIYFQGNSAPDKSGLPSDRFSAERTGGSVSTLTIQRTQQEDSAVYLCASSTGRGDNEQYFGPGTRLTVT.